This record covers a single TCR beta chain. The antigen remains undetermined. Through 5' RACE with UMI labels, the TRB cDNA libraries were prepared. From the 5' RACE reads, TCRdb lists one entry per CDR3 protein and no DNA. Its clone listing holds tens of thousands of distinct CDR3 sequences. Naive CD8+ T cells had a CD45RO-CCR7+CD27+CD95- phenotype. This record belongs to a study of CXCR3-negative and CXCR3-positive naive CD8 T cells. Findings and limits, study-wide: Naive CXCR3-positive and CXCR3-negative cells shared TRBV-TRBJ usage; memory cells diverged. High diversity, comparable across both naive subsets, contrasted with much lower diversity in memory CD8+ cells.

Looked up from germline, CDR1 is MNHNY and CDR2 is SVGAGI (reference sequence). CDR3 size: 13 residues. This receptor was obtained from a human donor in good health. Some clones in this sample may be carry-over from other donors' samples. The sample comprised naive CXCR3- CD8+ T cells from blood. As for subset: CD45RO-CCR7+CD27+CD95- naive CD8+ T cells lacking CXCR3 (TNR3-). This sequence joins TRBV6-6 and TRBJ2-1; TCRdb's assignment of TRBD1 cannot be checked, as there is no DNA. The CDR3 sequence is CASGRGPGNEQFF.